This T cell receptor beta chain was documented in a study of beta chain features in type 1 diabetes. Overall study findings and caveats: Shorter TCRB CDR3s, moderately but significantly so, marked every one of the four CD4+ subsets in Type 1 diabetes patients.

Every isolated RNA sample was fully reverse transcribed, so sequencing captured expressed TCRB transcripts. Sequenced naive, central memory and regulatory T cell samples produced an average of roughly 3.6 million reads. TCRdb's copy holds only in-frame clones and misses some; the assay was immunoSEQ multiplex PCR. The table records 600,000 to 700,000 clones, 9.5% to 15% of them present only once. As for this clone: Its antigen is unknown.

Trimming took 2 bases from V and 2 from J; bases not matched to a gene: 13. The germline V gene has CDR1 SGHRS and CDR2 YFSETQ. The CDR3 contains 17 residues. V usage is TRBV5-1 and J usage is TRBJ2-7; 7 nucleotides match TRBD2. This TCR derives from a man aged 30 to 45 with type 1 diabetes. The sample comprised naive CD4+ T cells from blood. CDR3 bases: TGCGCCAGCAGCTTAGGGTTAGGGCTAGCGGAAACCTACGAGCAGTACTTC. Translated: CASSLGLGLAETYEQYF.